A single sample gave rise to the 14 T cell receptor beta chains below, sequenced in a study of CD8 T cells in ankylosing spondylitis (dated by TCRdb to about 2017). Library method: 5' RACE. The instrument was an Illumina HiSeq 2500. Using fastp trimming at Q25 and MiXCR clonotype assembly, TCRdb reanalyzed the public sequencing data and kept in-frame beta chains. Each entry is one CDR3 protein sequence, shown with its most common DNA and genes. The sample table holds over 110,000 distinct CDR3 sequences, of which 7% to 10% were seen once. Of the sample, 7.3% is held by the ten largest clones. Source material: synovial fluid, either unsorted or a sorted T cell fraction (not recorded which). These receptors were collected from a male donor with ankylosing spondylitis.

This clonotype was counted at least ten times. The chain links TRBV3-1 to TRBJ2-3; possibly TRBD1 for D (5 bases). Between the trimmed V and J ends, which lost 5 bases and 1 base, there was a span of 19 bases. CDR1 is LGHDT, CDR2 YNNKEL, per germline (reference sequence). CDR3 length: 17 residues. The CDR3 sequence is CASSTRSGRAGTDTQYF. CDR3 DNA sequence: TGTGCCAGCAGCACAAGATCGGGCAGGGCGGGCACAGATACGCAGTATTTT.

The sample holds many counts of this clonotype. This chain uses TRBV7-2 with TRBJ2-2; D assignment may be TRBD1 or TRBD2 (5 bases each). The V gene's germline CDR1 is SGHTA and CDR2 FQGNSA. V lost 1 base to trimming and J lost 5 bases, with 14 bases between them. This CDR3 comprises 16 residues. In DNA, the CDR3 is TGTGCCAGCAGCTTAGGATTGGGGACCGTGACCGGGGAGCTGTTTTTT. The encoded protein is CASSLGLGTVTGELFF.

This clonotype came up a few times. The chain carries TRBV7-6 and TRBJ2-3, with 9 positions matching TRBD1. J lost 4 bases, V lost 0 bases, and 8 bases had no gene match. Looked up from germline, CDR1 is SGHVS and CDR2 is FNYEAQ. CDR3 length equals 17 residues. The CDR3 here is CASSLAIRTGVPDTQYF. The CDR3 bases are TGTGCCAGCAGCTTAGCGATAAGGACAGGGGTCCCAGATACGCAGTATTTT.

The chain couples TRBV5-1 to TRBJ1-1; possibly TRBD1 for D (6 bases). The V end was cut by 7 bases, the J end by 5 bases, with 15 bases between. The CDR3 sequence is 13 residues long. CDR1 and CDR2 from the germline V gene are SGHRS and YFSETQ. Here the CDR3 reads CASFNTGSTEAFF. CDR3 nucleotide sequence: TGCGCCAGCTTTAATACAGGGAGTACTGAAGCTTTCTTT.

This clonotype has at least ten counts. V is TRBV7-8 and J is TRBJ2-3, with a weak D call TRBD2 (6 bases). CDR1 SGHVS and CDR2 FQNEAQ come from the germline V gene. The V and J ends lost 1 base and 0 bases respectively, with 14 bases between them. CDR3 size: 17 residues. DNA of the CDR3: TGTGCCAGCAGCTTAGTCCCCGGGGGATCTAGCACAGATACGCAGTATTTT. Translation gives CASSLVPGGSSTDTQYF.

On this clonotype itself: Relative to the germline gene, one junction end is altered; a read error may explain this. The rearrangement uses TRBV4-3 and TRBJ1-1; D perhaps matches TRBD1 (6 bases). CDR1 LGHNA and CDR2 YSLEER come from the germline V gene. CDR3 length: 14 residues. The CDR3 region is CASSKDVRGTEAFF. CDR3 nucleotides: TGCGCCAGCAGCAAAGACGTGAGGGGGACTGAAGCTTTCTTT.

This clonotype turned up a few times. The V call is TRBV20-1, the J call TRBJ1-4, with D possibly TRBD1 on 6 matching bases. The V end lost 5 bases, the J end lost 8 bases, and 15 bases lay between the germline ends. Looked up from germline, CDR1 is DFQATT and CDR2 is SNEGSKA (reference sequence). CDR3 length equals 13 residues. The CDR3 bases are TGCAGTGCTGACGACAGGAGGGACGAAAAACTGTTTTTT. Its translation is CSADDRRDEKLFF.

This chain joins TRBV29-1 and TRBJ2-3; D gene ambiguous. Per germline, CDR1 SQVTM and CDR2 ANQGSEA. V was clipped by 4 bases and J by 5 bases, with 13 bases between them. The CDR3 has 13 residues. The chain's CDR3 is CSVGRILGDTQYF. The CDR3, as DNA: TGCAGCGTTGGCAGGATACTCGGAGATACGCAGTATTTT.

In its sample, this clonotype was seen many times. The chain combines TRBV5-1 with TRBJ2-7; 10 bases are shared with TRBD1. The CDR3 loop spans 15 amino acids. Germline V gene lookup returns CDR1 SGHRS and CDR2 YFSETQ. V dropped 4 bases and J dropped 4; count of bases not matched to a gene: 8. The CDR3 DNA reads TGCGCCAGCAGCATCTGGACAGGGGGTGGGTACGAGCAGTACTTC. Translation: CASSIWTGGGYEQYF.

Ten or more counts support this clonotype. This chain uses TRBV11-2 with TRBJ2-1; 10 bases fit TRBD2. Germline V gene sequence: CDR1 SGHAT, CDR2 FQNNGV. CDR3 length: 16 amino acids. V gave up 3 bases and J gave up 3 bases; unmatched junction bases: 5. The CDR3 reads CASSLSGTSVYNEQFF. The CDR3, as DNA: TGTGCCAGCAGCTTGAGCGGGACTAGCGTCTACAATGAGCAGTTCTTC.

V is TRBV5-5 and J is TRBJ2-7; D remains ambiguous. The germline V and J ends were trimmed by 5 bases and 7 bases, with 19 bases remaining between them. Germline V gene lookup returns CDR1 SGHKS and CDR2 YYEKEE (reference sequence). The CDR3 sequence is 14 residues long. CDR3 residues: CASSRGEITSEQYF. The DNA for the CDR3 is TGTGCCAGCAGTAGAGGAGAGATCACCTCGGAGCAGTACTTC.

In its sample, this clonotype was seen a few times. The chain employs TRBV20-1 and TRBJ1-1; D uncertain. Trimming removed 6 bases from V and 0 bases from J, with 17 bases in between. CDR3 length: 15 residues. Germline V gene lookup returns CDR1 DFQATT and CDR2 SNEGSKA (reference sequence). CDR3 loop: CSARTRFKMNTEAFF. The CDR3 DNA reads TGCAGTGCGAGGACGCGGTTCAAAATGAACACTGAAGCTTTCTTT.

V usage is TRBV20-1 and J usage is TRBJ1-5; possibly TRBD1 for D (5 bases). CDR3 length equals 14 residues. V shed 3 bases and J shed 1 base, with 10 bases lying between them. The germline V gene encodes CDR1 DFQATT and CDR2 SNEGSKA (reference sequence). The CDR3 sequence: CSARGPLSNQPQHF. CDR3 sequence (DNA): TGCAGTGCTAGGGGACCGTTGAGCAATCAGCCCCAGCATTTT.

There are many counts of this clonotype. The chain links TRBV12-3 or TRBV12-4 to TRBJ2-2; D remains ambiguous. V lost 6 bases, J lost 4 bases, and 3 bases lay in between. The CDR3 runs to 11 residues. The CDR3 loop reads CASSRTGELFF. The CDR3 nucleotides are TGTGCCAGCAGCCGCACCGGGGAGCTGTTTTTT.